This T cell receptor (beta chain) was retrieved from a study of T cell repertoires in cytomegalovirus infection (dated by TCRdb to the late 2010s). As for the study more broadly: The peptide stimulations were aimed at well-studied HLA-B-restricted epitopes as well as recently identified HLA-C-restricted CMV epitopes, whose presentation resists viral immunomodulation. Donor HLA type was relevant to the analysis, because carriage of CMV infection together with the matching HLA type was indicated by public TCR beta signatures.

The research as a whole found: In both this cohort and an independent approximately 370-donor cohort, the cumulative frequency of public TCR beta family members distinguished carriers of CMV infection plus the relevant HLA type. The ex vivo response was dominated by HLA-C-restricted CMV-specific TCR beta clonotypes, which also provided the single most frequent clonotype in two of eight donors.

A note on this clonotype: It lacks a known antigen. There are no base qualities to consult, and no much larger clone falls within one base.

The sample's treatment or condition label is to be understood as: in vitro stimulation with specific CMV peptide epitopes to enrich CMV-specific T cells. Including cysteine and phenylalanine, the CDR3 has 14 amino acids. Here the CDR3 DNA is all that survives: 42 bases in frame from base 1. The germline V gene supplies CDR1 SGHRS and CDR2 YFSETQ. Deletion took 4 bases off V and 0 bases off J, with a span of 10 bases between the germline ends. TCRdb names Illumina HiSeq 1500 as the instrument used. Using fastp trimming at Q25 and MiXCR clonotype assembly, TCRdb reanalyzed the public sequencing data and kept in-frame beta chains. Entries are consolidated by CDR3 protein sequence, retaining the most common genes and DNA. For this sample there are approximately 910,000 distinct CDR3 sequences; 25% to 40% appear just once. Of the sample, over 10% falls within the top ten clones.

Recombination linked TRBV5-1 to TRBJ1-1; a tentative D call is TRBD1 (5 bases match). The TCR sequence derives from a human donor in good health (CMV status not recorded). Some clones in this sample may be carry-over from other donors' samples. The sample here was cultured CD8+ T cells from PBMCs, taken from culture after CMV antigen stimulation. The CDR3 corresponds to CASSHGTMNTEAFF. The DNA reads TGCGCCAGCAGCCACGGGACCATGAACACTGAAGCTTTCTTT.